This T cell receptor (beta chain) was profiled in a study of patients and donors after allogeneic stem cell transplantation. TCRdb fed the RT-PCR reads into MiXCR, producing one record per CDR3 protein. Among roughly 960,000 distinct CDR3 sequences listed, 18% were seen once. In this sample, this clonotype turned up many times. At one end, the junction sequence differs from germline, possibly due to a read error. Sequenced sample: blood, either unsorted or a sorted T cell fraction (not recorded which). The sequence came from a human donor who was either an allogeneic HSCT recipient or a stem cell or donor lymphocyte infusion donor (not recorded which). It is not recorded whose cells these are; they may come from a transplant donor.

The chain's CDR3 is CASSQVGYEQYF. For the CDR3, the DNA is TGTGCCAGCAGCCAAGTTGGCTACGAGCAGTACTTC. The chain carries TRBV4-1 and TRBJ2-7; unclear D gene. In germline, CDR1 is MGHRA, CDR2 YSYEKL. The CDR3 is 12 amino acids.